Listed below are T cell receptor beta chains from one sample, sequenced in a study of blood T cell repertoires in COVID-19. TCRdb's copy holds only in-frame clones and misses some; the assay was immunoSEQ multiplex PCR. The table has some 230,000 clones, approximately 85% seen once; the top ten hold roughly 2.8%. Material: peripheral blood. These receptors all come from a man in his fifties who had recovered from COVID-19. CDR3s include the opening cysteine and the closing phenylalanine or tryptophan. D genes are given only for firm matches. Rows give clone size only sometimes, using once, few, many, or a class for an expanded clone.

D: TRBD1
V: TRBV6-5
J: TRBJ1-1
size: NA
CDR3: CASTRDRAYGEAFF
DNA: TGTGCCAGCACCAGGGACAGGGCTTACGGTGAAGCTTTCTTT

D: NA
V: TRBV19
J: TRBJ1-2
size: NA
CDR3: CASLGGEVHGYTF
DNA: TGTGCCAGTCTCGGGGGGGAAGTGCATGGCTACACCTTC

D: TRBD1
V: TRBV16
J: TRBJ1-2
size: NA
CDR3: CASSQSAGGAYGYTF
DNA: TGTGCCAGCAGCCAATCAGCAGGGGGAGCCTATGGCTACACCTTC

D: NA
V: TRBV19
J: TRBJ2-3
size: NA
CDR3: CASSTGWRSTDTQYF
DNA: TGTGCCAGTAGTACCGGCTGGCGGAGCACAGATACGCAGTATTTT

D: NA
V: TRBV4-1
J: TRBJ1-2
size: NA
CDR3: CASSQAANYGYTF
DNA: TGCGCCAGCAGCCAAGCCGCTAACTATGGCTACACCTTC

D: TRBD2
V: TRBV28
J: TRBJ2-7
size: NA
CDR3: CASSLAGASSYEQYF
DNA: TGTGCCAGCAGTTTAGCGGGAGCTTCCTCCTACGAGCAGTACTTC

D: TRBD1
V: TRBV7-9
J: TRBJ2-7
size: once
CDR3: CASSSDRGTYEQYF
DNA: TGTGCCAGCAGCTCCGACAGGGGAACCTACGAGCAGTACTTC

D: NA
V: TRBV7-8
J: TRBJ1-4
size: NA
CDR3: CASSLVTTNEKLFF
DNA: TGTGCCAGCAGCTTAGTTACAACTAATGAAAAACTGTTTTTT

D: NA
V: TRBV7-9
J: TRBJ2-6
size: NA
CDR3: CASSQVGRRSGANVLTF
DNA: TGTGCCAGCAGCCAAGTGGGCAGAAGGTCGGGGGCCAACGTCCTGACTTTC

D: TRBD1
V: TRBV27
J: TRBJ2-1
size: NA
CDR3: CASSLFPGDRGWEQFF
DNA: TGTGCCAGCAGTTTATTCCCCGGGGACAGGGGTTGGGAGCAGTTCTTC

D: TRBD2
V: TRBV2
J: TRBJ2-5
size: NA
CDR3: CASTRTSGSLQETQYF
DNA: TGTGCCAGCACCCGGACTAGCGGGAGTCTGCAAGAGACCCAGTACTTC

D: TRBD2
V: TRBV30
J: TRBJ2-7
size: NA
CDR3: CACTGTSGAYEQYF
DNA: TGTGCCTGCACCGGGACTAGCGGAGCCTACGAGCAGTACTTC

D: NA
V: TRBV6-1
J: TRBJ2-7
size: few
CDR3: CASSELPGRSYEQYF
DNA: TGTGCCAGCAGTGAACTGCCGGGGAGGTCCTACGAGCAGTACTTC

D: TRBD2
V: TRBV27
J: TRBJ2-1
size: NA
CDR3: CASSSGLAERYNEQFF
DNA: TGTGCCAGCAGCAGCGGACTAGCCGAGCGTTACAATGAGCAGTTCTTC

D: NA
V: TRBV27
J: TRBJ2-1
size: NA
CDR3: CASSLIETYNEQFF
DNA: TGTGCCAGCAGTTTAATCGAGACTTACAATGAGCAGTTCTTC

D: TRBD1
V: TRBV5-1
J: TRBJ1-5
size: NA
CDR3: CASSLLTGVRSNQPQHF
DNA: TGCGCCAGCAGCTTATTAACAGGGGTCAGAAGCAATCAGCCCCAGCATTTT

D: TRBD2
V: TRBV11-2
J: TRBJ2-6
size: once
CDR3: CAGGVSGANVLTF
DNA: TGTGCCGGGGGGGTCTCTGGGGCCAACGTCCTGACTTTC

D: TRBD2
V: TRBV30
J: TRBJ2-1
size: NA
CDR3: CAWRPGLASREQFF
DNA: TGTGCCTGGAGACCGGGACTAGCGAGTCGGGAGCAGTTCTTC

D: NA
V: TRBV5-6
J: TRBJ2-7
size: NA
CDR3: CASSLGVEYEQYF
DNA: TGTGCCAGCAGCTTGGGGGTGGAGTACGAGCAGTACTTC

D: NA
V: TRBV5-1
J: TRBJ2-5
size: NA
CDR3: CASSLGLGAGETQYF
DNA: TGCGCCAGCAGCTTGGGACTGGGGGCGGGAGAGACCCAGTACTTC

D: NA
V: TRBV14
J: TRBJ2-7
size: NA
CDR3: CASSRYSYEQYF
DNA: TGTGCCAGCAGCCGATATAGTTACGAGCAGTACTTC

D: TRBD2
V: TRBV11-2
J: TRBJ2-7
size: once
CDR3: CASSRAGEDEQYF
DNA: TGTGCCAGCAGCCGAGCGGGAGAAGACGAGCAGTACTTC

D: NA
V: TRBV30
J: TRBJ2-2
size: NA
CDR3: CAWRKNSLYTGELFF
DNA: TGTGCCTGGAGAAAGAACAGTTTGTACACCGGGGAGCTGTTTTTT

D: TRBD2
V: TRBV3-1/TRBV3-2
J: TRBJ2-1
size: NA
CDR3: CASSQDRLAGGGNEQFF
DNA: TGTGCCAGCAGCCAAGATAGGCTAGCGGGAGGGGGGAATGAGCAGTTCTTC

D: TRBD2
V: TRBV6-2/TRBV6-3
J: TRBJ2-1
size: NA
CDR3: CASSYVGLAGADEQFF
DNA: TGTGCCAGCAGTTACGTCGGCCTAGCGGGAGCGGATGAGCAGTTCTTC

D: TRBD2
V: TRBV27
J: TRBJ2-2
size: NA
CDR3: CASSFTPSGSTGELFF
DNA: TGTGCCAGCAGTTTTACGCCTAGCGGGAGCACCGGGGAGCTGTTTTTT

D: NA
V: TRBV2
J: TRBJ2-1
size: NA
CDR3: CASSGVAGASYNEQFF
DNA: TGTGCCAGCAGTGGAGTTGCAGGGGCCTCCTACAATGAGCAGTTCTTC

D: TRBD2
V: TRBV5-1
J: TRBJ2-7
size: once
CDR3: CASRKGGGTVYEQYF
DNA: TGCGCCAGCAGGAAAGGCGGGGGGACGGTCTACGAGCAGTACTTC

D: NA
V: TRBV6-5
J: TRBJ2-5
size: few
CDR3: CASRRLVEETQYF
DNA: TGTGCCAGCAGGCGACTAGTTGAGGAGACCCAGTACTTC

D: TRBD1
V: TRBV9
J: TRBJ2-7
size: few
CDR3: CASSPGQGRHEQYF
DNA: TGTGCCAGCAGCCCAGGACAGGGGAGACACGAGCAGTACTTC

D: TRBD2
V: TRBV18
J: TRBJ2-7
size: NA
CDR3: CASSPELAGSGGEQYF
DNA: TGTGCCAGCTCACCAGAACTAGCGGGTTCGGGGGGCGAGCAGTACTTC

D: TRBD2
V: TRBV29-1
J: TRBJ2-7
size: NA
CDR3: CSAGMRLAGAGEQYF
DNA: TGCAGCGCCGGGATGCGACTAGCGGGAGCGGGGGAGCAGTACTTC

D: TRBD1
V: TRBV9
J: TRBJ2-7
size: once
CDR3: CASSVTTGFYEQYF
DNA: TGTGCCAGCAGCGTAACGACAGGGTTCTACGAGCAGTACTTC

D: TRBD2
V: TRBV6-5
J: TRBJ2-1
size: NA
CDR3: CASSHRDYYNEQFF
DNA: TGTGCCAGCAGTCACCGGGACTATTACAATGAGCAGTTCTTC

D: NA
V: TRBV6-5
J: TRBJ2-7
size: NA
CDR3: CASSSPRGIPEQYF
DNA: TGTGCCAGCAGTTCCCCCCGGGGTATCCCCGAGCAGTACTTC

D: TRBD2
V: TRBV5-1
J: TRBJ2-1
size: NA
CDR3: CASSLGSGRANNEQFF
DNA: TGCGCCAGCAGCTTGGGAAGCGGGAGGGCTAACAATGAGCAGTTCTTC

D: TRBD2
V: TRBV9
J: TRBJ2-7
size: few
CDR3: CASSEGGLAGAYEQYF
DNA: TGTGCCAGCAGCGAGGGCGGGCTAGCGGGAGCCTACGAGCAGTACTTC

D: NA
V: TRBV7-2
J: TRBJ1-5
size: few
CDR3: CASSLVAGVGQPQHF
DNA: TGTGCCAGCAGCTTAGTGGCAGGGGTCGGTCAGCCCCAGCATTTT

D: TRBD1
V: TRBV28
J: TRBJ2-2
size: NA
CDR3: CASTDGTGVNTGELFF
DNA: TGTGCCAGCACCGACGGGACAGGGGTTAACACCGGGGAGCTGTTTTTT

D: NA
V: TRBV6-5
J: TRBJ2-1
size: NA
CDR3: CASSPSRGTYNEQFF
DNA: TGTGCCAGCAGTCCATCCAGGGGAACCTACAATGAGCAGTTCTTC

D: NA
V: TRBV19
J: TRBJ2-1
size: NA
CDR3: CASSIVGLAVYNEQFF
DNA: TGTGCCAGTAGTATAGTCGGCCTAGCCGTCTACAATGAGCAGTTCTTC

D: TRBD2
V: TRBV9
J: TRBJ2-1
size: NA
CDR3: CASSSSGRQFF
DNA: TGTGCCAGCAGCTCAAGCGGGAGGCAGTTCTTC

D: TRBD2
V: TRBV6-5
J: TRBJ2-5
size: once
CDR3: CASSSLGAGEETQYF
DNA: TGTGCCAGCAGCAGCCTAGGGGCGGGAGAGGAGACCCAGTACTTC

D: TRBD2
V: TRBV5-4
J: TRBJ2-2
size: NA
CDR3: CASSLALAGTGELFF
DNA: TGTGCCAGCAGCTTGGCACTAGCGGGAACTGGGGAGCTGTTTTTT

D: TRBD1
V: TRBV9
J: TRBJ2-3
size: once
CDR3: CASSVRDGGQGADTQYF
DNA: TGTGCCAGCAGCGTTCGAGATGGGGGACAGGGGGCAGATACGCAGTATTTT

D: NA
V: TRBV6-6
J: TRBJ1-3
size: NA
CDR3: CASSYGGSSGNTIYF
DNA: TGTGCCAGCAGTTACGGGGGGAGCTCTGGAAACACCATATATTTT

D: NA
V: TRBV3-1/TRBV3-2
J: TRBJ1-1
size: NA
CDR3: CASSQVPGDRVTEAFF
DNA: TGTGCCAGCAGCCAAGTCCCAGGGGATCGGGTCACTGAAGCTTTCTTT

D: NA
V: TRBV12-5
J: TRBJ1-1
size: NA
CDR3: CASGLDPVNTEAFF
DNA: TGTGCTAGTGGTTTGGATCCAGTGAACACTGAAGCTTTCTTT

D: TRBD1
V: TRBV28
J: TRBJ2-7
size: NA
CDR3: CASSRVRDRSYEQYF
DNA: TGTGCCAGCAGTCGAGTCCGGGACAGGTCCTACGAGCAGTACTTC

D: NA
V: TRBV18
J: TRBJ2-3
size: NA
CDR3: CASSPSLAGTDTQYF
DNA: TGTGCCAGCTCACCATCCCTCGCGGGCACAGATACGCAGTATTTT

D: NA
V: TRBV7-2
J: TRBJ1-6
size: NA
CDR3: CASSSQLPPSPLHF
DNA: TGTGCCAGCAGCTCCCAACTACCCCCTTCACCCCTCCACTTT

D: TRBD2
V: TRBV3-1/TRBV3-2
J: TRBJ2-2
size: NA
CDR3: CASSHLPGLASTGELFF
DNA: TGTGCCAGCAGCCACCTACCGGGACTAGCGTCAACCGGGGAGCTGTTTTTT

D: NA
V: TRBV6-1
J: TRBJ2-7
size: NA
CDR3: CASSEYRDSYEQYF
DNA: TGTGCCAGCAGTGAATACAGAGACTCCTACGAGCAGTACTTC

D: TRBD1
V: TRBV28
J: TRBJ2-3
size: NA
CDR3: CASSRQGFSTDTQYF
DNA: TGTGCCAGCAGTAGACAGGGGTTTAGCACAGATACGCAGTATTTT